Listed here are 18 T cell receptor beta chains from one sample, sequenced in a study of early T cells in non-severe SARS-CoV-2 infection. TCRdb reprocessed the 5' RACE reads via MiXCR and lists one record per CDR3 protein. The repertoire holds about 90,000 distinct CDR3 sequences, with about 15% as singletons. Sequences were obtained from whole blood. The receptor source for this set is an adult who was a healthcare worker with PCR-confirmed SARS-CoV-2 infection or an uninfected control (not recorded which).

This clonotype was seen only a few times. This chain joins TRBV11-2 and TRBJ1-2; no clear D gene. The CDR3 runs to 14 residues. V dropped 5 bases and J dropped 4 bases, with 14 bases sitting between them. Germline CDR1 SGHAT, CDR2 FQNNGV. In DNA form, the CDR3 reads TGTGCCAGCAGCCCTAGCGCGGGGTCCTATGGCTACACCTTC. It yields the protein CASSPSAGSYGYTF.

V and J are TRBV28 and TRBJ1-1; the D is unclear. The CDR3 has 13 residues. Trimming removed 4 bases from V and 1 base from J, with 7 bases in between. CDR1 is MDHEN, CDR2 SYDVKM, per germline. The CDR3 coding sequence is TGTGCCAGCAGTTCTTGGGGGAACACTGAAGCTTTCTTT. This encodes CASSSWGNTEAFF.

This clonotype was detected only a few times. The chain employs TRBV6-5 and TRBJ2-1; TRBD2 matches at 8 bases. The germline gives CDR1 MNHEY, CDR2 SVGAGI. The CDR3 is 16 residues long. J lost 3 bases, V lost 0 bases, and 4 bases had no gene match. CDR3: CASSYSQGLDYNEQFF. Written as DNA, the CDR3 is TGTGCCAGCAGTTACTCACAGGGACTAGACTACAATGAGCAGTTCTTC.

The chain is built from TRBV9 and TRBJ2-2; 10 bases fit TRBD1. This CDR3 is 14 amino acids long. The trim removed 9 bases at V and 4 bases at J, leaving 6 bases unmatched. Germline V CDR1 and CDR2: SGDLS, YYNGEE. CDR3 region: CATSDRGGTGELFF. In nucleotides, the CDR3 is TGTGCCACCTCGGACAGGGGGGGCACCGGGGAGCTGTTTTTT.

This clonotype has ten or more counts. The J gene is TRBJ2-1, the V gene TRBV7-9; 9 nucleotides match TRBD1. This CDR3 contains 13 residues. V shed 7 bases and J 12 bases; nucleotides not matched to a gene: 10. Germline V gives CDR1 SEHNR, CDR2 FQNEAQ (reference sequence). DNA for the CDR3: TGTGCCAGCACCCAATTCTCGGGACAGGGGCAGTTCTTC. Its protein is CASTQFSGQGQFF.

This clonotype was observed a handful of times. The rearrangement uses TRBV7-9 and TRBJ2-7; D might be TRBD1 (6 bases). Trimming cost V 5 bases and J 6 bases, with 11 bases left between them. Germline V gene lookup returns CDR1 SEHNR and CDR2 FQNEAQ (reference sequence). The CDR3 sequence is 12 residues long. The CDR3, as DNA: TGTGCCAGCAGCGATCACAGGGTCGAGCAGTACTTC. It is translated as CASSDHRVEQYF.

The rearrangement links TRBV4-1 to TRBJ2-7, with D possibly TRBD1 on 6 matching bases. The CDR3 runs 15 residues. Germline loops: CDR1 MGHRA, CDR2 YSYEKL. Trimming removed 0 bases at V and 3 bases at J, with 12 bases between. The CDR3 nucleotides are TGCGCCAGCAGCCAAGACAGGGGACCTAACTACGAGCAGTACTTC. It codes for CASSQDRGPNYEQYF.

The chain employs TRBV4-1 and TRBJ1-1; D may be TRBD1 (5 bases). The length of the CDR3 is 15 residues. CDR1 is MGHRA and CDR2 is YSYEKL in the germline V gene. V was cut by 3 bases and J by 2 bases, with 13 bases left in between. The CDR3 region is CASSQGQGGNTEAFF. CDR3 DNA sequence: TGCGCCAGCAGCCAGGGGCAGGGAGGCAACACTGAAGCTTTCTTT.

Written as DNA, the CDR3 is TGTGCCAGCAGTTACTCGTTTGCAGCAAGCTATGGCTACACCTTC. Its protein product is CASSYSFAASYGYTF. The chain has TRBV6-5 and TRBJ1-2; the D is unclear. Germline-derived CDR1 and CDR2 are MNHEY and SVGAGI. Deletions cut 0 bases from V and 4 bases from J, with 12 bases between. CDR3 length: 15 amino acids.

The table lists this clonotype with many counts. This chain connects TRBV5-6 to TRBJ2-3; 8 bases fit TRBD2. V lost 0 bases, J lost 2 bases, and 5 bases stayed unmatched. Germline assignment: CDR1 SGHDT and CDR2 YYEEEE. The CDR3 runs 16 residues. The DNA for the CDR3 is TGTGCCAGCAGCTTGGATATTAGCGGGAACACAGATACGCAGTATTTT. This translates into CASSLDISGNTDTQYF. Drawing the rest from reference TRBV5-6 and TRBJ2-3, the complete variable domain is DAGVTQSPTHLIKTRGQQVTLRCSPKSGHDTVSWYQQALGQGPQFIFQYYEEEERQRGNFPDRFSGHQFPNYSSELNVNALLLGDSALYLCASSLDISGNTDTQYFGPGTRLTVL.

This clonotype has just one count. One base away lies a much larger clone, so this may be a sequencing read error. The rearrangement uses TRBV11-2 and TRBJ2-3; 7 bases align to TRBD2. V lost 1 base and J lost 7; bases outside the gene matches: 5. CDR1 and CDR2 (germline): SGHAT, FQNNGV. The CDR3 is 14 amino acids. This chain's CDR3 is CASSLGGRKNTQYF. DNA of the CDR3: TGTGCCAGCAGCTTAGGCGGGAGAAAAAATACGCAGTATTTT.

This clonotype was found many times. The chain is built from TRBV5-4 and TRBJ1-2; D is undetermined. V was pared by 3 bases and J by 4 bases, with 10 bases between. Germline loops: CDR1 SGHNT, CDR2 YYREEE (reference sequence). The CDR3 spans 13 residues. This CDR3 is CASSSPDGYGYTF. For the CDR3, the DNA is TGTGCCAGCAGCTCCCCCGACGGCTATGGCTACACCTTC.

This clonotype was observed a handful of times. V gene TRBV19 combines with J gene TRBJ1-5; TRBD1 aligns across 8 bases. Germline values: CDR1 LNHDA, CDR2 SQIVND (reference sequence). The junction had 4 bases not matched to a gene; V was cut back by 3 bases and J by 3 bases. This CDR3 contains 15 residues. CDR3 sequence reads: CASSIDRGPNQPQHF. CDR3 DNA sequence: TGTGCCAGTAGTATTGACAGGGGTCCCAATCAGCCCCAGCATTTT.

This clonotype was detected only a few times. The chain employs TRBV20-1 and TRBJ2-7; D assignment may be TRBD1 or TRBD2 (7 bases each). The CDR3 has 15 residues. Germline V gene lookup returns CDR1 DFQATT and CDR2 SNEGSKA (reference sequence). Trimming left V 6 bases short and J 5 bases short, with 23 bases between. CDR3 protein: CSASPGEGRGHEQYF. As DNA, the CDR3 is TGCAGTGCCAGCCCGGGCGAAGGGAGGGGGCACGAGCAGTACTTC.

This clonotype appeared many times. CDR3 amino acids: CASTARAQGSGNTIYF. The CDR3, as DNA: TGTGCCAGCACCGCACGGGCCCAAGGATCCGGAAACACCATATATTTT. V is TRBV7-9 and J is TRBJ1-3; D is unclear. This CDR3 spans 16 amino acids. The germline V gene encodes CDR1 SEHNR and CDR2 FQNEAQ (reference sequence). V lost 7 bases and J 4 bases, leaving 20 bases between the germline ends.

This clonotype was seen only a few times. The genes are TRBV2 and TRBJ1-1, with TRBD1 matching over 9 bases. Unmatched junction bases numbered 8, after V lost 6 bases and J lost 3 bases. Germline V gene data show CDR1 as SNHLY and CDR2 as FYNNEI. This CDR3 has 15 residues. The DNA for the CDR3 is TGTGCCAGCAGACAAAGACAGGGGGTACACACTGAAGCTTTCTTT. Its protein product is CASRQRQGVHTEAFF. Variable domain in full (rest from reference TRBV2 and TRBJ1-1): EPEVTQTPSHQVTQMGQEVILRCVPISNHLYFYWYRQILGQKVEFLVSFYNNEISEKSEIFDDQFSVERPDGSNFTLKIRSTKLEDSAMYFCASRQRQGVHTEAFFGQGTRLTVV.

This clonotype was counted ten times or more. The V gene is TRBV28, the J gene TRBJ2-7; possible D gene TRBD1, 6 bases. Germline loops: CDR1 MDHEN, CDR2 SYDVKM. V dropped 11 bases and J dropped 6 bases, with 20 bases sitting between them. This CDR3 has 13 amino acids. CDR3 sequence: CAATTGLGREQYF. The CDR3 region has the DNA TGTGCCGCAACTACAGGGTTGGGCCGCGAGCAGTACTTC.

The sample holds a few counts of this clonotype. The chain couples TRBV28 to TRBJ1-4; 12 bases match TRBD1. CDR3 length equals 15 residues. V lost 3 bases and J lost 8; bases outside the gene matches: 4. Germline V gene sequence: CDR1 MDHEN, CDR2 SYDVKM. The CDR3 sequence is CASSFRDRGPEKLFF. The CDR3 bases are TGTGCCAGCAGTTTCAGGGACAGGGGGCCGGAAAAACTGTTTTTT.